The 23 T cell receptor beta chains reported below all come from one sample, sequenced in a study of T cell repertoires in cytomegalovirus infection. TCRdb reprocessed the reads with MiXCR, giving one entry per CDR3 protein. This sample has a few hundred thousand distinct CDR3 sequences, with under 25% found just once. Sequenced sample: CD8+ T cells from PBMCs. These receptors came from a human donor in good health (CMV status not recorded). Some clones in this sample may be carry-over from other donors' samples.

This chain links TRBV4-2 with TRBJ2-3; no clear D gene. This CDR3 contains 15 residues. V was trimmed by 0 bases and J by 0 bases, leaving 7 bases between them. Germline V lookup: CDR1 LGHNA, CDR2 YNFKEQ. The CDR3 nucleotides read TGTGCCAGCAGCCAAGAGAGAGCCAGCACAGATACGCAGTATTTT. Its translation: CASSQERASTDTQYF.

This clonotype has at least ten counts. The chain employs TRBV4-2 and TRBJ1-1; a weak D match, TRBD1 (6 bases). This CDR3 comprises 15 residues. V dropped 0 bases and J dropped 5 bases, with 13 bases sitting between them. CDR1 is LGHNA, CDR2 YNFKEQ, per germline. This CDR3 is CASSQESLGGTEAFF. The CDR3 nucleotides are TGTGCCAGCAGCCAAGAAAGTCTAGGGGGAACTGAAGCTTTCTTT.

J is TRBJ1-2 and V is TRBV24-1; D may be TRBD1 (6 bases). The germline V gene has CDR1 KGHDR and CDR2 SFDVKD. The V end lost 4 bases, the J end lost 8 bases, and 16 bases lay between the germline ends. This CDR3 spans 14 amino acids. In DNA, the CDR3 is TGTGCCACCAGTGACGAAACAGGGAGGAACGGCTACACCTTC. It codes for CATSDETGRNGYTF.

This clonotype was seen only a few times. The gene calls are TRBV7-4 and TRBJ2-1, with D tentatively TRBD2 (6 bases). Germline V CDR1 and CDR2: SGHVT, SQSDAQ. The CDR3 contains 11 residues. Trimming removed 5 bases at V and 14 bases at J, with 13 bases between. As DNA, the CDR3 is TGTGCCAGCAGCCTAGGGAGGTACGAGTTCTTC. This codes for CASSLGRYEFF.

The chain recombines TRBV14 with TRBJ1-4; D not certain. The ends were cut back, 2 bases at V and 1 base at J, with 8 bases in the middle. The V gene's germline CDR1 is SGHDN and CDR2 FVKESK. The CDR3 totals 15 residues. Here the CDR3 DNA reads TGTGCCAGCAGCCAACACACCCTAACTAATGAAAAACTGTTTTTT. Translating it yields CASSQHTLTNEKLFF. Supplemented by reference TRBV14 and TRBJ1-4, the full variable domain reads EAGVTQFPSHSVIEKGQTVTLRCDPISGHDNLYWYRRVMGKEIKFLLHFVKESKQDESGMPNNRFLAERTGGTYSTLKVQPAELEDSGVYFCASSQHTLTNEKLFFGSGTQLSVL.

The CDR3 DNA is TGTGCCAGCAGTTTATTGCACACCCTACGGGGCAATGAGCAGTTCTTC. As protein: CASSLLHTLRGNEQFF. This chain joins TRBV27 and TRBJ2-1, with a possible D match to TRBD2 (5 bases). The germline V gene encodes CDR1 MNHEY and CDR2 SMNVEV (reference sequence). This CDR3 comprises 16 residues. V shed 1 base and J shed 6 bases, with 16 bases lying between them.

V is TRBV7-9 and J is TRBJ2-1, with TRBD2 matching 13 bases. This CDR3 is built from 17 residues. The junction had 5 bases not matched to a gene; V was cut back by 6 bases and J by 0 bases. Germline CDR1 and CDR2: SEHNR and FQNEAQ (reference sequence). CDR3 protein: CASSSTSGGLSYNEQFF. In DNA form, the CDR3 reads TGTGCCAGCAGTTCGACTAGCGGGGGGCTCTCCTACAATGAGCAGTTCTTC.

This chain joins TRBV20-1 and TRBJ1-5; D not resolved. V lost 4 bases, J lost 2 bases, and 15 bases lay in between. Germline V gene data show CDR1 as DFQATT and CDR2 as SNEGSKA (reference sequence). The CDR3 has 15 amino acids. CDR3 sequence: CSAIIVEPGNQPQHF. Here the CDR3 DNA reads TGCAGTGCTATAATAGTCGAGCCGGGCAATCAGCCCCAGCATTTT.

This clonotype has just a few counts. The J gene is TRBJ2-1, the V gene TRBV6-6; a possible D gene is TRBD1 (6 bases). The CDR3 length is 15 residues. Germline values: CDR1 MNHNY, CDR2 SVGAGI (reference sequence). V was cut by 7 bases and J by 8 bases, with 21 bases left in between. The CDR3 DNA sequence: TGTGCCAGCAATTCCGGGATACAGGGTTTCTATGAGCAGTTCTTC. Residues: CASNSGIQGFYEQFF.

The rearrangement links TRBV20-1 to TRBJ2-7, with D perhaps matching TRBD1 or TRBD2 (5 bases each). The germline V and J ends were trimmed by 3 bases and 2 bases, with 17 bases remaining between them. CDR3 length: 15 amino acids. CDR1 is DFQATT and CDR2 is SNEGSKA in the germline V gene (reference sequence). In nucleotides, the CDR3 is TGCAGTGCTAGGCATCCCGGGACCCACACCTACGAGCAGTACTTC. It is translated as CSARHPGTHTYEQYF.

The chain links TRBV12-3 or TRBV12-4 to TRBJ1-3, with 8 bases identical to TRBD1. The CDR3 extends over 14 amino acids. The V and J ends lost 5 bases and 2 bases, in that order; junction bases with no gene match: 2. This CDR3 reads CASSPGGPGNTIYF. CDR3 sequence (DNA): TGTGCCAGCAGTCCAGGGGGCCCTGGAAACACCATATATTTT.

This chain links TRBV4-2 with TRBJ2-5, with 10 nucleotides matching TRBD1. Trimming removed 1 base from V and 7 bases from J; junction bases left unmatched: 9. The CDR3 length is 16 residues. CDR1 is LGHNA and CDR2 is YNFKEQ in the germline V gene. Written as DNA, the CDR3 is TGTGCCAGCAGCCAAGGCATGGGGACAGGGGTTGCGACCCAGTACTTC. This translates into CASSQGMGTGVATQYF.

In this sample, this clonotype turned up a few times. V and J are TRBV12-3 or TRBV12-4 and TRBJ1-2; D is perhaps TRBD1 (6 bases). Trimming took 3 bases from V and 8 from J, leaving 16 bases between them. This CDR3 region has 14 residues. The CDR3 region is CASSFFPDRRGYTF. DNA for the CDR3: TGTGCCAGCAGTTTTTTTCCCGACAGGCGGGGCTACACCTTC.

This chain links TRBV20-1 with TRBJ2-3, with D unresolved. Trimming removed 0 bases at V and 3 bases at J, with 10 bases between. The CDR3 totals 14 residues. Germline assignment: CDR1 DFQATT and CDR2 SNEGSKA (reference sequence). In DNA, the CDR3 is TGCAGTGCTAGAGATCTTTATCAAACAGATACGCAGTATTTT. The encoded protein is CSARDLYQTDTQYF.

This clonotype came up a few times. The rearrangement links TRBV29-1 to TRBJ1-1, with D tentatively TRBD1 (5 bases). The CDR3 is made up of 16 amino acids. V lost 2 bases and J 7 bases, leaving 23 bases between the germline ends. Germline V gives CDR1 SQVTM, CDR2 ANQGSEA. The CDR3 is CSVESLGEDSWDEAFF. For the CDR3, the DNA is TGCAGCGTTGAATCCCTTGGGGAAGACAGCTGGGATGAAGCTTTCTTT.

This chain links TRBV4-1 with TRBJ2-3, with D perhaps TRBD2 (7 bases). CDR1 and CDR2 (germline): MGHRA, YSYEKL. CDR3 length: 16 amino acids. The ends were cut back, 3 bases at V and 5 bases at J, with 18 bases in the middle. The CDR3 is CASSHQGGGLEDTQYF. CDR3 bases: TGCGCCAGCAGCCACCAGGGCGGGGGCCTGGAAGATACGCAGTATTTT.

This clonotype was found a few times. The chain is built from TRBV11-2 and TRBJ2-3; D is uncertain. Germline CDR1 SGHAT, CDR2 FQNNGV. Trimming took 5 bases from V and 5 from J, leaving 5 bases between them. CDR3 length: 11 residues. This chain's CDR3 is CASSHRDTQYF. The CDR3, as DNA: TGTGCCAGCAGCCATCGAGATACGCAGTATTTT.

The chain carries TRBV20-1 and TRBJ1-6, with TRBD1 as a possible D gene (6 bases). This CDR3 comprises 17 residues. Germline CDR1 reads DFQATT; CDR2 reads SNEGSKA (reference sequence). V was trimmed by 2 bases and J by 5 bases, leaving 19 bases between them. CDR3 sequence reads: CSARPRLRQENNSPLHF. In nucleotides, the CDR3 is TGCAGTGCTAGACCCCGGTTAAGACAGGAGAATAATTCACCCCTCCACTTT.

CDR3 coding DNA: TGTGCCAGCAGCTTGGTAGTTGGGATCGAAGAGACCCAGTACTTC. Translated: CASSLVVGIEETQYF. This rearrangement joins TRBV7-9 to TRBJ2-5; no firm D call. Trimming removed 3 bases from V and 3 bases from J, with 14 bases in between. Germline CDR1 reads SEHNR; CDR2 reads FQNEAQ (reference sequence). The CDR3 is made up of 15 amino acids.

The chain links TRBV20-1 to TRBJ2-4; D might be TRBD2 (6 bases). Germline CDR1 reads DFQATT; CDR2 reads SNEGSKA (reference sequence). V was trimmed by 1 base and J by 2 bases, leaving 9 bases between them. The CDR3 sequence is 14 residues long. The CDR3 protein is CSARVGGPKNIQYF. The CDR3 DNA reads as TGCAGTGCTAGAGTGGGGGGACCCAAAAACATTCAGTACTTC.

Details on this clonotype: Given a much more abundant clone one base away, this may be a read error. The chain has TRBV12-3 or TRBV12-4 and TRBJ2-5, with TRBD1 matching 9 bases. The CDR3 consists of 12 residues. V was clipped by 10 bases and J by 5 bases; unmatched bases: 5. CDR3 residues: CANRGLGETQYF. The CDR3 nucleotides read TGTGCCAACAGGGGGCTAGGGGAGACCCAGTACTTC.

This clonotype was counted at least ten times. The V call is TRBV29-1, the J call TRBJ2-4, with D possibly called TRBD1 or TRBD2 (6 bases each). The germline V and J ends were trimmed by 4 bases and 2 bases, with 12 bases remaining between them. Germline V gene lookup returns CDR1 SQVTM and CDR2 ANQGSEA. This CDR3 has 14 residues. The CDR3 DNA follows: TGCAGCGTTGGGTCGGGGGCCTCCAAAAACATTCAGTACTTC. The encoded protein is CSVGSGASKNIQYF.

This clonotype turned up a few times. The V gene is TRBV28, the J gene TRBJ2-1, with 7 bases aligning to TRBD2. V was pared by 4 bases and J by 8 bases, with 14 bases of the junction left unmatched. CDR1 is MDHEN, CDR2 SYDVKM, per germline. This CDR3 spans 16 amino acids. CDR3 coding DNA: TGTGCCAGCAGTTCTCCTTCAGGGAGGGCTACGGATGAGCAGTTCTTC. Translated: CASSSPSGRATDEQFF.